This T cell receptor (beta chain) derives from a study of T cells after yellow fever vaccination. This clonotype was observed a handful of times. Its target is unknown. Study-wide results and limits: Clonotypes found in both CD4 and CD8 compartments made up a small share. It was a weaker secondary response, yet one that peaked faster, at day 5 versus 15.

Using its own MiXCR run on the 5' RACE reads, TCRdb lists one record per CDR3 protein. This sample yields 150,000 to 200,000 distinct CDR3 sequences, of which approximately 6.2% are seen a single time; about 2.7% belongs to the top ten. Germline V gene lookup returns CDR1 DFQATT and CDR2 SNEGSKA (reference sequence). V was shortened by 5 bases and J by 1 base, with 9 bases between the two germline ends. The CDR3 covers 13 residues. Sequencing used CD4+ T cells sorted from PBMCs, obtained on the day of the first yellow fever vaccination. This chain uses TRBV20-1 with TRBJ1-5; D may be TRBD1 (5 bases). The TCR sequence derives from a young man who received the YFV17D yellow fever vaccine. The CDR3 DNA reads TGCAGTGCTCAAGGGGCGAGCAATCAGCCCCAGCATTTT. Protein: CSAQGASNQPQHF.